This record covers a single T cell receptor (beta chain). In the study's own analysis: Amplifying reference gene primers gave estimates of nucleated cell counts. Data came from immunoSEQ multiplex PCR; TCRdb stores just in-frame clones and leaves some out. The D gene and trimming were derived from the DNA, and the V and J assignments and clone size from that table. The top ten clones hold roughly 8% of a sample with tens of thousands of clones, about 83% of them seen once. The V end was cut by 1 base, the J end by 5 bases, with 9 bases between. This CDR3 comprises 13 residues. Germline values: CDR1 SGHKS, CDR2 YYEKEE (reference sequence). The data were taken from a study of blood T cell repertoires in COVID-19. In the study overall: COVID-19 samples from acute and convalescent phases originated in the United States, Italy and Spain. The analysed material was cDNA or gDNA that came from T cells, B-cell-depleted T cells, or PBMCs.

This TCR was recovered from a man aged 45 to 65 with active COVID-19. The sequenced sample was peripheral blood. The chain carries TRBV5-5 and TRBJ1-1; D unclear. The CDR3 reads CASSLWERTEAFF. CDR3 DNA sequence: TGTGCCAGCAGCTTGTGGGAGAGGACTGAAGCTTTCTTT.